This TCR beta chain is drawn from a study of blood T cell repertoires in COVID-19. Study at large: Samples representing acute and convalescent COVID-19 were sourced from the United States, Italy and Spain.

Grouping used clinical history reported by participants in a survey and questionnaire. In the authors' methods: By means of reference gene primer amplification, nucleated cell counts were estimated. Sequencing used immunoSEQ multiplex PCR; TCRdb keeps in-frame clones, though not all of them. V and J calls and clone size are given by that table; D and trimming were obtained from the DNA. The profile shows almost 250,000 clones, over 75% of them singletons. The V gene lost 7 bases and the J gene lost 1 base, with 10 bases spanning the gap. This CDR3 is 13 amino acids long. The germline CDR1 and CDR2 sequences are ENHRY and SYGVKD.

This TCR was sampled from a woman aged 50 to 65 with acute COVID-19. The specimen sequenced was PBMCs or T cells enriched from blood (not recorded which). The rearrangement joins TRBV10-3 to TRBJ1-2; D is unresolved. The CDR3 loop is CAITAGLNYGYTF. The CDR3 nucleotides are TGTGCCATCACGGCAGGCCTTAACTATGGCTACACCTTC.